The clone carrying this T cell receptor (beta chain) appeared a few times. Its cognate antigen is unknown. A single record per CDR3 protein comes from TCRdb applying MiXCR to the multiplex PCR reads. The table records roughly 130,000 distinct CDR3 sequences, 20% of them present only once. The data were obtained in a study of breast tumors, draining lymph nodes, adjacent tissues. Study conclusions and caveats: Tumor and nontumor repertoires were significantly more similar in luminal-like than in basal-like breast cancer.

CDR1 MDHEN and CDR2 SYDVKM come from the germline V gene. The CDR3 has 16 residues. The V gene end was trimmed by 2 bases and the J gene end by 4 bases; junction bases not matched to a gene: 5. Axillary draining lymph nodes of breast cancer patients supplied the node samples. Sequences were obtained from axillary lymph node tissue. The sequence was obtained from a female donor with breast cancer. Some clones in this sample may be carry-over from other donors' samples. The V gene is TRBV28, the J gene TRBJ2-2; 9 bases match TRBD1. CDR3 region: CASSLIQGAPTGELFF. DNA of the CDR3: TGTGCCAGCAGTTTAATACAGGGGGCACCCACCGGGGAGCTGTTTTTT.